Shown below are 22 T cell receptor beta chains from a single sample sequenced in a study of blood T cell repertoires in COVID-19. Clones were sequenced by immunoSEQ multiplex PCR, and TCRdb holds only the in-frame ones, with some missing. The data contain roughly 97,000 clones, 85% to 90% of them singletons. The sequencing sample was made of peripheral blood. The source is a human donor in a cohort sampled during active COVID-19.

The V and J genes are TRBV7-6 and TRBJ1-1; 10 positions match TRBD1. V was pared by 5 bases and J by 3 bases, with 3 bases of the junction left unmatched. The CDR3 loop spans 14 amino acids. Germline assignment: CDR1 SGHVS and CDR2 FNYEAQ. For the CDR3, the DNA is TGTGCCAGCAGCCCGGGACAGGGGTACACTGAAGCTTTCTTT. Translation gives CASSPGQGYTEAFF.

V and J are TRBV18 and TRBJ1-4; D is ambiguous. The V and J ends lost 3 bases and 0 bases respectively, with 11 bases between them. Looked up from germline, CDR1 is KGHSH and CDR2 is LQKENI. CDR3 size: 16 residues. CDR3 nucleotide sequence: TGTGCCAGCTCACCGGTCCACATTGCAACTAATGAAAAACTGTTTTTT. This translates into CASSPVHIATNEKLFF.

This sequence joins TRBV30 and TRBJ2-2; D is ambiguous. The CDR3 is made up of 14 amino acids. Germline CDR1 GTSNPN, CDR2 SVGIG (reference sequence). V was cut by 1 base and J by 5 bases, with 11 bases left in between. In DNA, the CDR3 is TGTGCCTGGAGTGGGCGTCGGGTTACCGGGGAGCTGTTTTTT. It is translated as CAWSGRRVTGELFF.

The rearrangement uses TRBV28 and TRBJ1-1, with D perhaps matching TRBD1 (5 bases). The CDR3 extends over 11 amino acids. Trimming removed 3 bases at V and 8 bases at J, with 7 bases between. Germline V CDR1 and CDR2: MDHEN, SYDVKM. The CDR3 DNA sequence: TGTGCCAGCAGTTTGGGGCAGGAAGCTTTCTTT. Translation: CASSLGQEAFF. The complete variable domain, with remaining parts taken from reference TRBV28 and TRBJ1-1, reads DVKVTQSSRYLVKRTGEKVFLECVQDMDHENMFWYRQDPGLGLRLIYFSYDVKMKEKGDIPEGYSVSREKKERFSLILESASTNQTSMYLCASSLGQEAFFGQGTRLTVV.

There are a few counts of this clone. The CDR3 nucleotides read TGTGCCAGCAGCCGGGGACAGGGAAGCGTGAACACTGAAGCTTTCTTT. Translation: CASSRGQGSVNTEAFF. The rearrangement links TRBV5-5 to TRBJ1-1; 9 bases line up with TRBD1. Germline loops: CDR1 SGHKS, CDR2 YYEKEE (reference sequence). The ends lost 4 bases at V and 0 bases at J; junction bases unmatched: 7. The CDR3 is 16 residues long.

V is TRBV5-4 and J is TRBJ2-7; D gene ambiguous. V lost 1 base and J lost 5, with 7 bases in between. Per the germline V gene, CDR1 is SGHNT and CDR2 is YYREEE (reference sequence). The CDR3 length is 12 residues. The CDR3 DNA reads TGTGCCAGCAGCTTGCCAGGCAACGAGCAGTACTTC. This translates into CASSLPGNEQYF.

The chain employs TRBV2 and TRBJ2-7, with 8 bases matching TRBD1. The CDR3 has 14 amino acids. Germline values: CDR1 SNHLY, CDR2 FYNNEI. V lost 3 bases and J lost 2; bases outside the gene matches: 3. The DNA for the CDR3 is TGTGCCAGCAGTGATCGGGACAGGCCCTACGAGCAGTACTTC. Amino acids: CASSDRDRPYEQYF.

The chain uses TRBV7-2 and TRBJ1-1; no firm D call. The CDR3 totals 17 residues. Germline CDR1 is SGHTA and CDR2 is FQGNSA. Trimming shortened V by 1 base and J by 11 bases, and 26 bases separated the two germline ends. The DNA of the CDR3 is TGTGCCAGCAGCTTAGGGCCCGCTCAGGATTGGACGGGGTCGGCTTTCTTT. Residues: CASSLGPAQDWTGSAFF.

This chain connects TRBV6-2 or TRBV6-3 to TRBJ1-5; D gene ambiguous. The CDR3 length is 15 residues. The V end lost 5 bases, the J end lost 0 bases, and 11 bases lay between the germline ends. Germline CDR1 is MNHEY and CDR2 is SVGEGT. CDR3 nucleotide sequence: TGTGCCAGCAGTAGTGTGGGCAATAGCAATCAGCCCCAGCATTTT. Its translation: CASSSVGNSNQPQHF.

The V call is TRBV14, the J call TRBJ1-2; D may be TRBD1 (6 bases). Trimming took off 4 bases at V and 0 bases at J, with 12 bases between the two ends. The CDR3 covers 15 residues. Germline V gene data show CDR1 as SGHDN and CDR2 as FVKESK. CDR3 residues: CASSLSDSANYGYTF. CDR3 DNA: TGTGCCAGCAGCCTCTCGGACAGCGCTAACTATGGCTACACCTTC.

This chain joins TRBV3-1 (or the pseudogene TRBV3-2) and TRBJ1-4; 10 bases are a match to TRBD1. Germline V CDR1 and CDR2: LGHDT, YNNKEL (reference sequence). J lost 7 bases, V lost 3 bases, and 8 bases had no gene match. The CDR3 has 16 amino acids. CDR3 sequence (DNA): TGTGCCAGCAGCCAGGCGGGGGACAGGGGTGGTGAAAAACTGTTTTTT. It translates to CASSQAGDRGGEKLFF.

CDR3 amino acids: CASSLKQSGNTIYF. The DNA for the CDR3 is TGTGCCAGCTCACTAAAACAGAGCGGAAACACCATATATTTT. V and J are TRBV18 and TRBJ1-3; D is unresolved. The CDR3 sequence is 14 residues long. V lost 4 bases to trimming and J lost 4 bases, with 11 bases between them. CDR1 and CDR2 from the germline V gene are KGHSH and LQKENI.

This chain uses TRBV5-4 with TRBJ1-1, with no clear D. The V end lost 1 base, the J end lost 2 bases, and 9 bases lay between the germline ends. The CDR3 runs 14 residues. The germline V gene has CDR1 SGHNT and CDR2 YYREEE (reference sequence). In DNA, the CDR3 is TGTGCCAGCAGCTTGCCCGGTGTCAACACTGAAGCTTTCTTT. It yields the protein CASSLPGVNTEAFF. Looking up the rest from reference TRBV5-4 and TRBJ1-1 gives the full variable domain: ETGVTQSPTHLIKTRGQQVTLRCSSQSGHNTVSWYQQALGQGPQFIFQYYREEENGRGNFPPRFSGLQFPNYSSELNVNALELDDSALYLCASSLPGVNTEAFFGQGTRLTVV.

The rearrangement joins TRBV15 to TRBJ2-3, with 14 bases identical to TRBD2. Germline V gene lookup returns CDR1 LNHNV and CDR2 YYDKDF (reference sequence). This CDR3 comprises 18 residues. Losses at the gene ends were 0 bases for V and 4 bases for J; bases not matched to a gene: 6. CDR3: CATSRDRGTSGSSDTQYF. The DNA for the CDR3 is TGTGCCACCAGCAGAGATCGGGGGACTAGCGGGAGCTCAGATACGCAGTATTTT.

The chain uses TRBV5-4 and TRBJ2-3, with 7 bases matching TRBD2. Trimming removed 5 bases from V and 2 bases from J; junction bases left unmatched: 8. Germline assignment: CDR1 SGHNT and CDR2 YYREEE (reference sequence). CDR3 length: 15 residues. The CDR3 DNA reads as TGTGCCAGCAGTTGGGAGACTAGCTCCACAGATACGCAGTATTTT. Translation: CASSWETSSTDTQYF.

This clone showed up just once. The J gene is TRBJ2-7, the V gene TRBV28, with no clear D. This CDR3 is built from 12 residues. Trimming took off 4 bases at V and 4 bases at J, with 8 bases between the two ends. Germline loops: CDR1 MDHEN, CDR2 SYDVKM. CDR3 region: CASSYGEYEQYF. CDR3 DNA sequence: TGTGCCAGCAGTTATGGAGAATACGAGCAGTACTTC.

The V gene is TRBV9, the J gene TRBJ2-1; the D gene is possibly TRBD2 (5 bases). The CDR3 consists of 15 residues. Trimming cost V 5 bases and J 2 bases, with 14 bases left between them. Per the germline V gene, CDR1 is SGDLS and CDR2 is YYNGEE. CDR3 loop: CASSEGSGTYNEQFF. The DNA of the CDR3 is TGTGCCAGCAGTGAAGGGAGCGGCACCTACAATGAGCAGTTCTTC. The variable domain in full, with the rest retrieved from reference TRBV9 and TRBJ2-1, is DSGVTQTPKHLITATGQRVTLRCSPRSGDLSVYWYQQSLDQGLQFLIQYYNGEERAKGNILERFSAQQFPDLHSELNLSSLELGDSALYFCASSEGSGTYNEQFFGPGTRLTVL.

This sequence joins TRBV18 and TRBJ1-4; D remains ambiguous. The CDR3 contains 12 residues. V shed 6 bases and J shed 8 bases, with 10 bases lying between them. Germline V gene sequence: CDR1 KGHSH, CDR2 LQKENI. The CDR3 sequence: CASSQQSEKLFF. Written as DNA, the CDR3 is TGTGCCAGCTCTCAACAGTCGGAAAAACTGTTTTTT.

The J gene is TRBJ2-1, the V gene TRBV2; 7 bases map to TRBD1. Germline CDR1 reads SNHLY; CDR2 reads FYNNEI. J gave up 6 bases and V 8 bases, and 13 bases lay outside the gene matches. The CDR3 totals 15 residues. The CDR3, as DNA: TGTGCCAGCTCAAGAGACAGGGTCGGGACCAATGAGCAGTTCTTC. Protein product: CASSRDRVGTNEQFF.

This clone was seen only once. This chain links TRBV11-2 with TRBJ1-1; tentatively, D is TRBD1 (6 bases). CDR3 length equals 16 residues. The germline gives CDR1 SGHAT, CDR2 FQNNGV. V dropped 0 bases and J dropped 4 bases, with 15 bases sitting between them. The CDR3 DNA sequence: TGTGCCAGCAGCTTAGATCTAGCAGGGGTCGGCACTGAAGCTTTCTTT. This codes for CASSLDLAGVGTEAFF.

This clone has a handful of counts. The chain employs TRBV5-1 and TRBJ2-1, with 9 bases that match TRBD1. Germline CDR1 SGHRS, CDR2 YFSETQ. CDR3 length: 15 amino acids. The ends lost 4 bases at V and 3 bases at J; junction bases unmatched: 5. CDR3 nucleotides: TGCGCCAGCAGCCCGGGACAGGGTTTCTACAATGAGCAGTTCTTC. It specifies CASSPGQGFYNEQFF.

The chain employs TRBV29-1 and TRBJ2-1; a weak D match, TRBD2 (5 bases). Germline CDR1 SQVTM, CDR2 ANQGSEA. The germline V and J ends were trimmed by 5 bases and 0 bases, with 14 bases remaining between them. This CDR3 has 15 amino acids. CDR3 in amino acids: CSVKDSPFSYNEQFF. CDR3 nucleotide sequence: TGCAGCGTTAAGGACTCTCCCTTCTCCTACAATGAGCAGTTCTTC.